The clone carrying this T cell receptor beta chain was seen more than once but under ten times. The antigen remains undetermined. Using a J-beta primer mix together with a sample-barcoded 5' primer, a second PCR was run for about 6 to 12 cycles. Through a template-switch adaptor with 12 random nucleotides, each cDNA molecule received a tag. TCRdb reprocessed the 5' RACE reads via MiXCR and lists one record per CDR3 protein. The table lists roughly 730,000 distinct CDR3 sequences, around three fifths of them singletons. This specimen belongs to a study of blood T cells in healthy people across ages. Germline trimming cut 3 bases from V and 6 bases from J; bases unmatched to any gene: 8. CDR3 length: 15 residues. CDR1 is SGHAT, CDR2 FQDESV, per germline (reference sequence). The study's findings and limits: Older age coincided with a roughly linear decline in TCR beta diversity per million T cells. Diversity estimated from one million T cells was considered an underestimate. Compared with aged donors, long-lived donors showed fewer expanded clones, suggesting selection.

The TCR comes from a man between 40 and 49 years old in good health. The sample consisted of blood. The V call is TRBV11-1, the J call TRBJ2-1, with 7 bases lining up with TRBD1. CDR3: CASSLDRWGSNEQFF. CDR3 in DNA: TGTGCCAGCAGCTTGGACAGGTGGGGAAGCAATGAGCAGTTCTTC.